This entry lists 15 T cell receptor beta chains sequenced from one sample in a study of response to subunit inactivated influenza vaccine. MiXCR, applied by TCRdb to the RT-PCR reads, yields one record per CDR3 protein. The data contain some 800,000 distinct CDR3 sequences, 21% of them singletons. Here the sequenced sample was PBMCs from blood, taken less than 6 days after vaccination. The receptors were gathered from a man in his fifties or sixties who received an inactivated influenza vaccine.

This clonotype was seen only a few times. This sequence joins TRBV7-2 and TRBJ2-1, with D possibly being TRBD1 (6 bases). The ends were cut back, 4 bases at V and 4 bases at J, with 17 bases in the middle. CDR1 and CDR2 (germline): SGHTA, FQGNSA. The CDR3 consists of 16 residues. CDR3 amino acids: CASSSRTVSLYNEQFF. The CDR3 bases are TGTGCCAGCAGCTCTCGGACAGTTTCCTTATACAATGAGCAGTTCTTC.

The V gene is TRBV27, the J gene TRBJ2-5; 12 bases fit TRBD2. CDR1 and CDR2 (germline): MNHEY, SMNVEV (reference sequence). V was pared by 4 bases and J by 7 bases, with 7 bases of the junction left unmatched. The CDR3 extends over 15 amino acids. The CDR3 loop reads CASSSLAGGPGTQYF. The CDR3 nucleotides are TGTGCCAGCAGTTCCCTAGCGGGGGGGCCGGGGACCCAGTACTTC.

This clonotype came up many times. V gene TRBV6-1 combines with J gene TRBJ2-1, with D possibly matching TRBD2 (6 bases). CDR1 is MNHNS and CDR2 is SASEGT in the germline V gene. V dropped 2 bases and J dropped 8 bases, with 13 bases sitting between them. The CDR3 has 14 residues. CDR3: CASSELGSVDEQFF. Written as DNA, the CDR3 is TGTGCCAGCAGTGAACTCGGGAGTGTGGATGAGCAGTTCTTC.

This clonotype was observed a handful of times. The V gene is TRBV5-4, the J gene TRBJ2-3, with 7 bases matching TRBD1. Germline CDR1 reads SGHNT; CDR2 reads YYREEE (reference sequence). This CDR3 is 15 amino acids long. V shed 0 bases and J 2 bases; nucleotides not matched to a gene: 3. The CDR3 loop is CASSLDRGLTDTQYF. The CDR3 nucleotides read TGTGCCAGCAGCTTGGACAGGGGTCTCACAGATACGCAGTATTTT.

The V call is TRBV5-1, the J call TRBJ2-2; the match to TRBD1 covers 8 bases. The length of the CDR3 is 13 residues. V shed 7 bases and J 9 bases; nucleotides not matched to a gene: 8. Germline V CDR1 and CDR2: SGHRS, YFSETQ. The DNA for the CDR3 is TGCGCCAGCCGGATCAGGGGGCGCCGGGAGCTGTTTTTT. Its translation: CASRIRGRRELFF.

The chain recombines TRBV5-3 with TRBJ2-1, with no clear D. TRBV5-3 has ORF status, its function being uncertain. There are 18 residues in the CDR3. The germline V and J ends were trimmed by 0 bases and 6 bases, with 22 bases remaining between them. CDR3 sequence: CARSLADWEMETFNEQFF. CDR3 sequence (DNA): TGTGCCAGAAGCTTGGCCGATTGGGAAATGGAAACATTCAATGAGCAGTTCTTC.

This clonotype has a count of ten or more. J is TRBJ1-2 and V is TRBV9; tentatively, D is TRBD1 (6 bases). V was cut by 2 bases and J by 2 bases, with 7 bases left in between. Germline V CDR1 and CDR2: SGDLS, YYNGEE. The CDR3 sequence is 13 residues long. The CDR3 loop is CASSVDRNYGYTF. The CDR3 DNA reads TGTGCCAGCAGCGTCGACAGGAACTATGGCTACACCTTC.

This clonotype was seen many times. The DNA of the CDR3 is TGTGCCAGCAGTCACCAATTTCCAGGGGGAGCGAACACCATATATTTT. It encodes CASSHQFPGGANTIYF. J is TRBJ1-3 and V is TRBV7-2; 7 nucleotides line up with TRBD1. The CDR3 totals 16 residues. The germline gives CDR1 SGHTA, CDR2 FQGNSA. After removal of 6 bases from V and 7 bases from J, the junction contained 15 bases not matched to a gene.

This clonotype came up a few times. V and J are TRBV7-9 and TRBJ1-2; D call uncertain. Trimming removed 5 bases at V and 8 bases at J, with 9 bases between. The CDR3 is made up of 11 amino acids. The germline gives CDR1 SEHNR, CDR2 FQNEAQ (reference sequence). The CDR3 is CASSPGWGYTF. In DNA form, the CDR3 reads TGTGCCAGCAGCCCGGGATGGGGCTACACCTTC.

The table lists this clonotype with a few counts. This chain joins TRBV6-5 and TRBJ2-7; the match to TRBD2 covers 16 bases. The trim removed 4 bases at V and 5 bases at J, leaving 11 bases unmatched. There are 18 residues in the CDR3. From germline, CDR1 is MNHEY and CDR2 SVGAGI. This CDR3 reads CASSSKGLAGGRSNEQYF. DNA of the CDR3: TGTGCCAGCAGTTCCAAGGGACTAGCGGGGGGGCGTTCGAACGAGCAGTACTTC.

This clonotype was seen once. The gene calls are TRBV20-1 and TRBJ2-3; no clear D gene. Trimming left V 6 bases short and J 2 bases short, with 9 bases between. Germline V lookup: CDR1 DFQATT, CDR2 SNEGSKA (reference sequence). There are 12 residues in the CDR3. The CDR3 spells CSAQRFTDTQYF. The CDR3 DNA sequence: TGCAGTGCACAACGATTCACAGATACGCAGTATTTT.

This clonotype occurred a few times. The chain employs TRBV10-3 and TRBJ2-2; tentatively, D is TRBD1 (6 bases). V dropped 11 bases and J dropped 0 bases, with 16 bases sitting between them. This CDR3 spans 15 amino acids. Germline V lookup: CDR1 ENHRY, CDR2 SYGVKD. The CDR3 here is CAALPGTSNTGELFF. The CDR3 DNA reads as TGTGCCGCATTGCCTGGGACATCGAACACCGGGGAGCTGTTTTTT.

This clonotype was observed a few times. The chain links TRBV7-6 to TRBJ2-3, with TRBD2 identical over 9 bases. This CDR3 contains 15 residues. From germline, CDR1 is SGHVS and CDR2 FNYEAQ. V trimming: 6 bases; J trimming: 2 bases; junction bases outside the gene matches: 6. CDR3 DNA sequence: TGTGCCAGCAGTAGCGCGGGGGGGTTCACAGATACGCAGTATTTT. It translates to CASSSAGGFTDTQYF.

This clonotype was recorded a few times. The chain employs TRBV5-6 and TRBJ2-3; D perhaps matches TRBD2 (5 bases). The CDR3 is 17 amino acids. The germline CDR1 and CDR2 sequences are SGHDT and YYEEEE. Trimming cost V 0 bases and J 2 bases, with 16 bases left between them. The CDR3 is CASSLAYSGRATDTQYF. For the CDR3, the DNA is TGTGCCAGCAGCTTGGCCTACAGCGGAAGGGCCACAGATACGCAGTATTTT. Filled out from reference TRBV5-6 and TRBJ2-3, the complete variable domain reads DAGVTQSPTHLIKTRGQQVTLRCSPKSGHDTVSWYQQALGQGPQFIFQYYEEEERQRGNFPDRFSGHQFPNYSSELNVNALLLGDSALYLCASSLAYSGRATDTQYFGPGTRLTVL.

The V call is TRBV12-3 or TRBV12-4, the J call TRBJ2-1, with TRBD1 matching 7 bases. The CDR3 consists of 12 residues. V was pared by 3 bases and J by 9 bases, with 2 bases of the junction left unmatched. CDR3 protein: CASSFQGVEQFF. The CDR3 nucleotides are TGTGCCAGCAGTTTTCAGGGGGTTGAGCAGTTCTTC.